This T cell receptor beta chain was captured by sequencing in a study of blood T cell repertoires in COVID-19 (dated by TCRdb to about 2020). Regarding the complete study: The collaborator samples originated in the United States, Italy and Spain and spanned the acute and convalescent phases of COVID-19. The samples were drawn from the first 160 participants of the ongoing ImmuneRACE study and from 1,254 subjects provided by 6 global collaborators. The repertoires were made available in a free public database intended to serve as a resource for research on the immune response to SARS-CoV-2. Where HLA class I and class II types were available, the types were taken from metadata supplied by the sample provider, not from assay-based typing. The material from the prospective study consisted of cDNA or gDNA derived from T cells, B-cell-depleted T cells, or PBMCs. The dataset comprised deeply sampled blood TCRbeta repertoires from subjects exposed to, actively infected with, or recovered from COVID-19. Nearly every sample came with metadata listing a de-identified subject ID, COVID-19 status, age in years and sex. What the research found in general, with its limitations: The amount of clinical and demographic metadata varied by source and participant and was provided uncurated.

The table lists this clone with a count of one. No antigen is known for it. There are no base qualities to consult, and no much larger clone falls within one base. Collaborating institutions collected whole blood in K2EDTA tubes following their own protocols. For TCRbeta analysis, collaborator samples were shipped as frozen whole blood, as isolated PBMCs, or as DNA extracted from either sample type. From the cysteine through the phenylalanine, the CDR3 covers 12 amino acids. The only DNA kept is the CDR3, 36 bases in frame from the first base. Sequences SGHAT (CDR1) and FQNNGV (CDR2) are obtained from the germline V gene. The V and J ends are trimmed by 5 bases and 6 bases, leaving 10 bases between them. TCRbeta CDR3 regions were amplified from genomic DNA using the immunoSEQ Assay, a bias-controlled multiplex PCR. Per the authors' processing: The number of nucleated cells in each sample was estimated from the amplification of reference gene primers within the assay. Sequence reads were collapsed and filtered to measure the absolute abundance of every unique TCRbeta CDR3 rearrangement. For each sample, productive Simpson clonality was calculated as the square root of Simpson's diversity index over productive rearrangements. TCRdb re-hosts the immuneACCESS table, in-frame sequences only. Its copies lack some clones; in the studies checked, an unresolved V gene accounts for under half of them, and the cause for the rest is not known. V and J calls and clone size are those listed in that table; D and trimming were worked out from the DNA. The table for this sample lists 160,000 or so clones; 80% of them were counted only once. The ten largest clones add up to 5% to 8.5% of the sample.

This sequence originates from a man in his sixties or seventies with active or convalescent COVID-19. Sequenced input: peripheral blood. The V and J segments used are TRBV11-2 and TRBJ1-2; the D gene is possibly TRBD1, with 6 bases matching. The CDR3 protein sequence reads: CASSINRDGYTF. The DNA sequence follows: TGTGCCAGCAGCATCAACAGGGATGGCTACACCTTC.